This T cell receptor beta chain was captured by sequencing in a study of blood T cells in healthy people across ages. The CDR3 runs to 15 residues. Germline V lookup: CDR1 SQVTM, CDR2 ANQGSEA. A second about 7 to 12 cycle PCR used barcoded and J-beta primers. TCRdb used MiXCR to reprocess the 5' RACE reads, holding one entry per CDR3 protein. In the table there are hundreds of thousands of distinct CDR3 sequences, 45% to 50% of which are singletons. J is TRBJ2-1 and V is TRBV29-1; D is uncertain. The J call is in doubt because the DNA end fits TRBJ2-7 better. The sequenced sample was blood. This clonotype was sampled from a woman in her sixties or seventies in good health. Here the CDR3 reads CSVERGPLSYNEQYF. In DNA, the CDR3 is TGCAGCGTTGAAAGAGGACCGCTTTCCTACAATGAGCAGTACTTC.